This T cell receptor (delta chain) comes out of a study of human gamma delta and Vdelta1 T cells. Losses at the gene ends were 4 bases for V and 0 bases for J; bases not matched to a gene: 20. The germline gives CDR1 TSWWSYY, CDR2 QGS. The CDR3 totals 21 residues. TCRdb applied CATT to the PCR reads for clone calling. The sample contains approximately 6,000 delta-chain clones, roughly a tenth of which appear only once. This TCR came from a human donor in good health. Sequenced material: naive CD27+ Vdelta1 gamma-delta T cells from blood. This rearrangement joins TRDV1 to TRDJ1; the match to TRDD3 covers 10 bases. CDR3 protein: CALGGATRRNWGIRYTDKLIF. The CDR3 coding sequence is TGTGCTCTTGGGGGGGCTACTCGACGTAACTGGGGGATCCGGTACACCGATAAACTCATCTTT.